The TCR beta chain described here comes from a study of preoperative IRX-2 immunotherapy in early breast cancer. A note on this clone: A base in the sequence is ambiguous or unread; the matching residue is shown as X.

The ends were cut back, 5 bases at V and 1 base at J, with 8 bases in the middle. Germline values: CDR1 MNHGY, CDR2 SAAAGT. The CDR3 loop spans 13 amino acids. Using immunoSEQ multiplex PCR, the repertoire was profiled, and TCRdb retains in-frame clones only, with some absent. The sample lists around 38,000 clones; about 80% were seen once. The treatment denotes: preoperative locoregional IRX-2 cytokine immunotherapy. Preoperative locoregional IRX-2 cytokine immunotherapy was tested in the phase Ib source study. The V gene is TRBV6-8, the J gene TRBJ1-1; unclear D gene. The origin of this receptor is a human donor with breast cancer. The sequencing used tumor tissue, collected after IRX-2 immunotherapy. The CDR3 sequence is CASSTTXNTEAFF. The CDR3 DNA is TGTGCCAGCAGTACGACGGMGAACACTGAAGCTTTCTTT.